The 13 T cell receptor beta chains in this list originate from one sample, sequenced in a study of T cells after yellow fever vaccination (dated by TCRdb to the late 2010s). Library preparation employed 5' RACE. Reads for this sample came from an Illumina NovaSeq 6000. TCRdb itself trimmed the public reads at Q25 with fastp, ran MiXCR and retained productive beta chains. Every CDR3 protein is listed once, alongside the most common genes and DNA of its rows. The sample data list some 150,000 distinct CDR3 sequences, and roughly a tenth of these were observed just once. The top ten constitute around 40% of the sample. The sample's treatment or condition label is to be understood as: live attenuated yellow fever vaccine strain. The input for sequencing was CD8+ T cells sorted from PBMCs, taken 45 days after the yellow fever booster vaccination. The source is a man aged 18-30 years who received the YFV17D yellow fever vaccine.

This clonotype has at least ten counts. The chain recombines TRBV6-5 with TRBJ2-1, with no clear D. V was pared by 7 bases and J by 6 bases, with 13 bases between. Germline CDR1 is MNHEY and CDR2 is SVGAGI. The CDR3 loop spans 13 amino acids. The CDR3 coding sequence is TGTGCCAGCACCCTATCCCCTTCCAATGAGCAGTTCTTC. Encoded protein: CASTLSPSNEQFF.

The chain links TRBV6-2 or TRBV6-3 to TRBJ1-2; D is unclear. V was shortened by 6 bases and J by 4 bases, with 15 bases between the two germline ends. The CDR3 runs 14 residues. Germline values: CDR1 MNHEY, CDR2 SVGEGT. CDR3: CASSPVYGLYGYTF. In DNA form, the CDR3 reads TGTGCCAGCAGCCCGGTCTACGGACTCTATGGCTACACCTTC.

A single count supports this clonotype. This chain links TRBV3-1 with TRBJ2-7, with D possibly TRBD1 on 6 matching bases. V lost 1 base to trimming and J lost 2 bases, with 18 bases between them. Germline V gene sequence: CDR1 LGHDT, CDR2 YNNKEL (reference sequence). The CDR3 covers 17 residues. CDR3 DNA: TGTGCCAGCAGCCAAGGGCTCGGACAGCTACTTACCTACGAGCAGTACTTC. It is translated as CASSQGLGQLLTYEQYF.

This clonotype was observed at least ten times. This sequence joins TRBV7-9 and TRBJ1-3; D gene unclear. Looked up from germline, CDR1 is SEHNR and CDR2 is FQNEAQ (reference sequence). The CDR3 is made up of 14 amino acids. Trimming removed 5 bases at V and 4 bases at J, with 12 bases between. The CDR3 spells CASSHQREGNTIYF. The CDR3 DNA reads TGTGCCAGCAGCCACCAGAGAGAAGGAAACACCATATATTTT.

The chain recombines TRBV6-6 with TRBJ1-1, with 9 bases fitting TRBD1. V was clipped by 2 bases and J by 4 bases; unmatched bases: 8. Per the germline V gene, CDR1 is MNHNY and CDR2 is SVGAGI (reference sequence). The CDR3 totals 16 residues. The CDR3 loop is CASSYTGGSSPTEAFF. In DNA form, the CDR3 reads TGTGCCAGCAGTTACACAGGGGGCAGTTCCCCCACTGAAGCTTTCTTT.

The CDR3 nucleotides read TGCGCCAGCAGCCATATTGGGGCGGGTGAGCAGTTCTTC. It is translated as CASSHIGAGEQFF. The chain is built from TRBV4-3 and TRBJ2-1; D tentatively fits TRBD1 or TRBD2 (5 bases each). Germline V CDR1 and CDR2: LGHNA, YSLEER. This CDR3 has 13 residues. V was clipped by 3 bases and J by 9 bases, with 12 bases between them.

CDR3 sequence: CASSYSFGEGLPQHF. CDR3 bases: TGTGCCAGCAGTTACTCGTTCGGGGAGGGACTGCCCCAGCATTTT. The chain couples TRBV6-2 or TRBV6-3 to TRBJ1-5; D perhaps matches TRBD1 (5 bases). The length of the CDR3 is 15 residues. Germline V gene lookup returns CDR1 MNHEY and CDR2 SVGEGT. Trimming left V 0 bases short and J 9 bases short, with 15 bases between.

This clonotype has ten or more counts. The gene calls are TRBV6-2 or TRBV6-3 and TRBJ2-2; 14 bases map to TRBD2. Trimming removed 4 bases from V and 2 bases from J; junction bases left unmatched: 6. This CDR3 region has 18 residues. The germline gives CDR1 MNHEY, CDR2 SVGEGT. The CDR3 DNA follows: TGTGCCAGCAGTTCCTTGACTAGCGGGGGGGAAAACACCGGGGAGCTGTTTTTT. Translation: CASSSLTSGGENTGELFF.

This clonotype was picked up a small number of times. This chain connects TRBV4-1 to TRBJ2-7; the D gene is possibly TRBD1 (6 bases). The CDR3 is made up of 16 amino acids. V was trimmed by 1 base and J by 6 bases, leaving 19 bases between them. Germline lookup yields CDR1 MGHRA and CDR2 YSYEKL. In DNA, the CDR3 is TGCGCCAGCAGCCAAGCGGTTCTGGGTAGGGGGTTCGAGCAGTACTTC. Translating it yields CASSQAVLGRGFEQYF.

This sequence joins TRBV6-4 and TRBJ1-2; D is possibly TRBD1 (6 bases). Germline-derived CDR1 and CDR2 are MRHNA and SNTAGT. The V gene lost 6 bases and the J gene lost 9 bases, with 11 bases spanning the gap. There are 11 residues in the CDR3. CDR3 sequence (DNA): TGTGCCAGCAGCTCCGGGGACAGCTACACCTTC. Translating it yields CASSSGDSYTF.

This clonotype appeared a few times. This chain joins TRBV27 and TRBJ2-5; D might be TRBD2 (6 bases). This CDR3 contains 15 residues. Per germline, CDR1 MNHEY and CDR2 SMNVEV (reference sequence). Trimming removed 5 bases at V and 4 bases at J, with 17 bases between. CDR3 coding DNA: TGTGCCAGCAGTACCTCCCGTAGCGGTCGAGAGACCCAGTACTTC. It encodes CASSTSRSGRETQYF.

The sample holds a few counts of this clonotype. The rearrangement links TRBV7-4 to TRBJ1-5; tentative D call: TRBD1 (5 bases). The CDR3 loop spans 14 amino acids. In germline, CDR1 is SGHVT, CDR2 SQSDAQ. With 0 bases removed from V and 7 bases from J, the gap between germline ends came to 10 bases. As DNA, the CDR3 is TGTGCCAGCAGCTTAGCGCAGGGTTGCCAGCCCCAGCATTTT. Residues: CASSLAQGCQPQHF.

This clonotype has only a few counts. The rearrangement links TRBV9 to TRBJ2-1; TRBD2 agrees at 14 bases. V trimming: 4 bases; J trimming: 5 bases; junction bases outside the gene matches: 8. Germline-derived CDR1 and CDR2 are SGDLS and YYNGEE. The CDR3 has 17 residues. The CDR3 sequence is CASSHPPTSGGDNEQFF. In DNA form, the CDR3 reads TGTGCCAGCAGCCACCCTCCGACTAGCGGGGGGGACAATGAGCAGTTCTTC.